This T cell receptor beta chain was found in a study of T cell repertoires in cytomegalovirus infection. Study results and limitations: Summed public TCR beta family frequency identified CMV carriers bearing the relevant HLA. In two of eight donors, the top clonotype was HLA-C-restricted CMV-specific.

V lost 2 bases and J lost 4, with 18 bases in between. CDR1 and CDR2 from the germline V gene are SEHNR and FQNEAQ (reference sequence). The CDR3 totals 17 residues. In regard to this clonotype: What it recognizes is unknown.

TCRdb ran MiXCR on the reads and lists one entry per CDR3 protein. The table has some 920,000 distinct CDR3 sequences, roughly 31% seen once. The chain employs TRBV7-9 and TRBJ1-3; D unclear. The specimen comprised cultured CD8+ T cells from PBMCs, sampled from culture after CMV antigen stimulation. This TCR came from a human donor in good health (CMV status not recorded). Some clones in this sample may be carry-over from other donors' samples. CDR3 region: CASSLRFDEAGGNTIYF. The CDR3, as DNA: TGTGCCAGCAGCTTAAGGTTCGACGAGGCAGGAGGAAACACCATATATTTT.